The rows below give T cell receptor beta chains drawn from one sample of a study of immune characterization of retroperitoneal liposarcoma. Using its own MiXCR run on the PCR reads, TCRdb lists one record per CDR3 protein. The sample carries approximately 3,000 distinct CDR3 sequences, roughly 45% recorded once. Sequenced sample: tumor tissue. Source of these receptors: a male donor with retroperitoneal liposarcoma. Both conserved end residues are part of each CDR3. D genes are given only for firm matches. Clone size is shown for a subset of rows, as once, few, many or a class of expanded clone.

j_gene | d_gene | v_gene | abundance | CDR3aa | CDR3nt
TRBJ2-7 | - | TRBV6-1 | medium-sized | CASSLGGGGHEQYF | TGTGCCAGCAGTCTCGGGGGCGGGGGACACGAGCAGTACTTC
TRBJ2-1 | TRBD2 | TRBV12-3/TRBV12-4 | few | CASSRTSWEQFF | TGTGCCAGCAGCCGGACTAGCTGGGAGCAGTTCTTC
TRBJ2-4 | - | TRBV6-6 | - | CASTEEVSSYNEQYF | TGTGCCAGCACCGAGGAGGTGAGCTCCTACAATGAGCAGTACTTC
TRBJ1-1 | - | TRBV10-1 | - | CASSLGGSNTEAFF | TGCGCCAGCAGCCTTGGAGGGTCGAACACTGAAGCTTTCTTT
TRBJ2-1 | TRBD1 | TRBV6-6 | - | CASSYGTGVHNEQFF | TGTGCCAGCAGTTACGGGACAGGGGTCCACAATGAGCAGTTCTTC
TRBJ2-7 | TRBD1 | TRBV6-1 | - | CASSASWTGAIRQYF | TGTGCCAGCAGTGCTTCGTGGACAGGGGCTATTCGGCAGTACTTC
TRBJ2-5 | - | TRBV10-3 | - | CAIRSRGIGETQYF | TGTGCCATCAGGTCCCGGGGAATCGGGGAGACCCAGTACTTC
TRBJ2-3 | TRBD1 | TRBV27 | - | CASGPWTGRTDTQYF | TGTGCCAGCGGCCCTTGGACAGGGCGCACAGATACGCAGTATTTT
TRBJ2-5 | - | TRBV20-1 | few | CSARGGAPETQYF | TGCAGTGCTAGAGGGGGTGCGCCGGAGACCCAGTACTTC
TRBJ2-1 | - | TRBV7-7 | medium-sized | CASSLELASAYNEQFF | TGTGCCAGCAGCTTAGAGTTAGCTTCAGCCTACAATGAGCAGTTCTTC
TRBJ2-1 | - | TRBV6-1 | few | CASSEAPRTYEQFF | TGTGCCAGCAGTGAAGCGCCTAGGACATACGAGCAGTTCTTC
TRBJ1-2 | - | TRBV7-2 | - | CASSLGRFDGYTF | TGTGCCAGCAGCTTAGGACGCTTCGACGGCTACACCTTC
TRBJ2-3 | - | TRBV6-1 | medium-sized | CASTGSSTDTQYF | TGTGCCAGCACTGGTTCTAGCACAGATACGCAGTATTTT
TRBJ2-3 | - | TRBV12-3/TRBV12-4 | - | CASSRLWGTDTQYF | TGTGCCAGCAGCCGACTCTGGGGCACAGATACGCAGTATTTT
TRBJ1-5 | - | TRBV7-6 | few | CASSDHPNQPQHF | TGTGCCAGCAGCGACCATCCCAATCAGCCCCAGCATTTT
TRBJ2-7 | TRBD2 | TRBV20-1 | - | CSAPIAGGAEQYF | TGCAGTGCGCCAATAGCGGGAGGAGCCGAGCAGTACTTC
TRBJ1-1 | - | TRBV6-1 | - | CASIDTAGPEAFF | TGTGCCAGCATAGATACCGCCGGTCCTGAAGCTTTCTTT
TRBJ1-2 | TRBD1 | TRBV12-3/TRBV12-4 | - | CASRTGGALVDGYTF | TGTGCCAGCAGAACAGGGGGCGCGTTGGTGGATGGCTACACCTTC
TRBJ2-6 | - | TRBV6-4 | large | CASSDGGQGANVLTF | TGTGCCAGCAGTGACGGGGGGCAGGGGGCCAACGTCCTGACTTTC
TRBJ2-1 | TRBD2 | TRBV12-3/TRBV12-4 | - | CASSLAGGVNEQFF | TGTGCCAGCAGTTTAGCGGGAGGGGTCAATGAGCAGTTCTTC
TRBJ2-1 | - | TRBV6-1 | - | CASSEVSRGPNEQFF | TGTGCCAGCAGTGAAGTTTCTAGGGGCCCCAATGAGCAGTTCTTC
TRBJ1-1 | - | TRBV11-2 | - | CASSLESQGRWTEAFF | TGTGCCAGCAGCTTAGAGTCGCAGGGGCGGTGGACTGAAGCTTTCTTT
TRBJ2-1 | - | TRBV6-6 | large | CASSYSTGKYNEQFF | TGTGCCAGCAGTTACTCTACAGGGAAATACAATGAGCAGTTCTTC
TRBJ1-1 | - | TRBV6-1 | - | CASRPDPDRPEAFF | TGTGCCAGCAGGCCCGACCCGGACAGACCTGAAGCTTTCTTT
TRBJ2-3 | - | TRBV6-1 | once | CASSTEFSYRGTDTQYF | TGTGCCAGCAGTACAGAATTCAGTTACCGGGGCACAGATACGCAGTATTTT
TRBJ2-7 | - | TRBV7-6 | - | CASSLLGGGYEQYF | TGTGCCAGCAGCCTGCTGGGGGGTGGGTACGAGCAGTACTTC
TRBJ2-3 | - | TRBV6-1 | medium-sized | CASSYTGDRGRTDTQYF | TGTGCCAGCAGTTATACGGGAGATAGGGGGCGCACAGATACGCAGTATTTT
TRBJ2-5 | TRBD2 | TRBV27 | few | CASSRTQSGGVRETQYF | TGTGCCAGCAGTCGCACCCAGAGCGGGGGAGTACGAGAGACCCAGTACTTC
TRBJ2-1 | TRBD2 | TRBV4-1 | - | CASSPLAGTSYNEQFF | TGCGCCAGCAGTCCTCTAGCGGGAACCTCCTACAATGAGCAGTTCTTC
TRBJ2-3 | TRBD1 | TRBV11-1 | - | CASSYRGDSTDTQYF | TGTGCCAGCAGCTACAGGGGCGATAGCACAGATACGCAGTATTTT
TRBJ1-5 | TRBD1 | TRBV12-3/TRBV12-4 | - | CASSFSGDRGNQPQHF | TGTGCCAGCAGTTTTTCCGGGGACAGGGGGAATCAGCCCCAGCATTTT
TRBJ2-1 | - | TRBV7-8 | - | CASSPGTTNNEQFF | TGTGCCAGCAGCCCCGGGACGACCAACAATGAGCAGTTCTTC
TRBJ1-2 | - | TRBV6-1 | - | CASSSGTGGVYGYTF | TGTGCCAGCAGTTCCGGAACGGGAGGTGTTTATGGCTACACCTTC
TRBJ2-7 | - | TRBV11-2 | once | CASSLGIDYEQYF | TGTGCCAGCAGCTTGGGGATTGACTACGAGCAGTACTTC
TRBJ2-1 | - | TRBV11-3 | - | CASSPTVGLAYDEQFF | TGTGCCAGCAGCCCGACTGTAGGGCTAGCCTACGATGAGCAGTTCTTC
TRBJ1-3 | TRBD1 | TRBV7-2 | few | CASLPGTGLGNTIYF | TGTGCCAGCTTGCCGGGGACAGGGTTGGGAAACACCATATATTTT
TRBJ2-5 | TRBD2 | TRBV6-1 | medium-sized | CASRIGGEETQYF | TGTGCCAGCAGGATCGGGGGGGAAGAGACCCAGTACTTC
TRBJ2-4 | - | TRBV7-8 | - | CASSQSRRRVYNEQYF | TGTGCCAGCAGCCAGTCTAGGAGGAGGGTTTATAATGAGCAGTACTTC
TRBJ2-7 | - | TRBV6-1 | medium-sized | CASSETPAYEQYF | TGTGCCAGCAGTGAGACACCCGCCTACGAGCAGTACTTC
TRBJ2-1 | TRBD2 | TRBV6-8 | - | CASRGGTSGLNEQFF | TGTGCCAGCCGAGGGGGGACTAGCGGTCTCAATGAGCAGTTCTTC
TRBJ2-3 | - | TRBV6-6 | - | CASTEGSDTQYF | TGTGCCAGCACGGAGGGGAGCGATACGCAGTATTTT